The clone carrying this T cell receptor beta chain turned up a few times. The antigen is undetermined. This entry is derived from a study of CD8 T cells in ankylosing spondylitis. Study-wide findings and caveats: In ankylosing spondylitis blood, a motif of eight highly homologous TCR beta variants appeared characteristic. Clones linked to disease, bearing a CD8+ phenotype, were relatively rare in peripheral blood. According to the report, clones linked to the disease were significantly enriched in matched synovial fluid samples taken from ankylosing spondylitis patients.

It was by quantitative 5'-RACE with molecular barcodes that TCR beta libraries were made. TCRdb redid the calling of the 5' RACE reads with MiXCR, one entry per CDR3 protein. Among 80,000 to 90,000 distinct CDR3 sequences listed, around 30% were seen once. The ends lost 4 bases at V and 1 base at J; junction bases unmatched: 7. CDR1 is SGHRS and CDR2 is YFSETQ in the germline V gene. The CDR3 covers 15 residues. This clonotype was sampled from a male donor with ankylosing spondylitis or in good health (not recorded which). Sequencing used blood, either unsorted or a sorted T cell fraction (not recorded which). This sequence joins TRBV5-1 and TRBJ1-1; 7 nucleotides agree with TRBD1. Here the CDR3 reads CASSPFPGGNTEAFF. For the CDR3, the DNA is TGCGCCAGCAGCCCTTTCCCAGGGGGGAACACTGAAGCTTTCTTT. The variable domain in full, with the rest retrieved from reference TRBV5-1 and TRBJ1-1, is KAGVTQTPRYLIKTRGQQVTLSCSPISGHRSVSWYQQTPGQGLQFLFEYFSETQRNKGNFPGRFSGRQFSNSRSEMNVSTLELGDSALYLCASSPFPGGNTEAFFGQGTRLTVV.